This entry concerns a single T cell receptor beta chain. The sample originates from a study of blood T cell repertoires in COVID-19. Whole-study context: Specimens from acute and convalescent COVID-19 originated in the United States, Italy and Spain.

Trimming removed 3 bases from V and 5 bases from J, with 5 bases in between. The CDR3 length is 11 residues. Germline V lookup: CDR1 SGHRS, CDR2 YFSETQ. Original handling: Using reference gene primer amplification, nucleated cell counts were estimated. The repertoire was sequenced with immunoSEQ multiplex PCR; TCRdb's copy has only in-frame clones and lacks some. That table gives V, J and clone size, and the DNA gave D and trimming. The table records about 250,000 clones, about nine tenths of them present only once. This chain links TRBV5-1 with TRBJ2-5; D is possibly TRBD2 (5 bases). The source is a woman between 35 and 50 years old who had recovered from COVID-19. The sample taken for sequencing was peripheral blood. The CDR3 reads CASSWEETQYF. CDR3 bases: TGCGCCAGCAGCTGGGAGGAGACCCAGTACTTC.